The 27 T cell receptor beta chains presented below share a single source sample, sequenced in a study of monozygotic twins with inflammatory bowel disease. TCRdb reprocessed the 5' RACE reads and keeps a single row for each CDR3 protein, giving no DNA. The sample features 150,000 or so distinct CDR3 sequences, with 6% to 9.5% in its top ten. What was sequenced was blood. The origin of the receptors is a human donor with ulcerative colitis or Crohn's disease, or a healthy co-twin of an affected twin (not recorded which).

This chain links TRBV9 with TRBJ2-2. The CDR3 length is 11 residues. Looked up from germline, CDR1 is SGDLS and CDR2 is YYNGEE. CDR3 loop: CASSTTGELFF.

The V and J genes are TRBV6-6 and TRBJ2-1. Per germline, CDR1 MNHNY and CDR2 SVGAGI (reference sequence). The CDR3 totals 14 residues. CDR3 residues: CASSPEGRDNEQFF.

CDR3 region: CASRRGYRDYNEQFF. V gene TRBV19 combines with J gene TRBJ2-1; there is no DNA to check the TCRdb D call of TRBD2. CDR1 LNHDA and CDR2 SQIVND come from the germline V gene (reference sequence). The CDR3 loop spans 15 amino acids.

This chain connects TRBV6-2 or TRBV6-3 to TRBJ2-3. CDR1 and CDR2 from the germline V gene are MNHEY and SVGEGT. The CDR3 has 13 residues. The CDR3 spells CASTVGWWDTQYF.

The genes are TRBV29-1 and TRBJ1-1; with no DNA, the TCRdb D assignment of TRBD1 cannot be verified. The CDR3 is 14 residues long. Germline lookup yields CDR1 SQVTM and CDR2 ANQGSEA. The CDR3 loop reads CSVEVYWGGAEAFF.

CDR3 amino acids: CATKSGNTGELFF. The chain is built from TRBV24-1 and TRBJ2-2. This CDR3 is built from 13 residues. Germline V gives CDR1 KGHDR, CDR2 SFDVKD.

The chain couples TRBV7-6 to TRBJ2-4; TCRdb outputs TRBD1, but without DNA this stays unchecked. The germline V gene encodes CDR1 SGHVS and CDR2 FNYEAQ. The CDR3 runs to 17 residues. The CDR3 here is CASSLGAPGLAGNIQYF.

V is TRBV2 and J is TRBJ2-2; with no DNA, the TCRdb D assignment of TRBD2 cannot be verified. The CDR3 contains 19 residues. CDR1 and CDR2 from the germline V gene are SNHLY and FYNNEI. Here the CDR3 reads CARSSGRAGYPLNTGELFF.

V and J are TRBV6-1 and TRBJ1-6; TCRdb's D call of TRBD1 is untestable without DNA. The length of the CDR3 is 16 residues. The germline gives CDR1 MNHNS, CDR2 SASEGT. The chain's CDR3 is CASSTVPGKRNSPLHF.

The gene calls are TRBV5-1 and TRBJ1-2. CDR1 is SGHRS, CDR2 YFSETQ, per germline. This CDR3 is 14 amino acids long. The chain's CDR3 is CASSRAAGPYGYTF.

The rearrangement joins TRBV7-8 to TRBJ1-4; there is no DNA to check the TCRdb D call of TRBD1. Germline V gives CDR1 SGHVS, CDR2 FQNEAQ. CDR3 length: 22 amino acids. Here the CDR3 reads CASSAVTSAGQGELMRNEKLFF.

The chain joins TRBV4-2 to TRBJ2-4; TCRdb calls TRBD1, which cannot be checked without DNA. Germline V gene lookup returns CDR1 LGHNA and CDR2 YNFKEQ. There are 13 residues in the CDR3. CDR3 sequence reads: CASSQDRDSIQYF.

The V call is TRBV12-3 or TRBV12-4, the J call TRBJ2-2; the TRBD2 assignment by TCRdb is unverifiable without DNA. This CDR3 is 15 amino acids long. The CDR3 sequence is CASSLGLAGTGELFF.

The chain recombines TRBV12-3 or TRBV12-4 with TRBJ2-7. This CDR3 has 13 amino acids. Here the CDR3 reads CASSARNYYEQYF.

The J gene is TRBJ2-2, the V gene TRBV11-2; TCRdb returns TRBD2, unconfirmable since there is no DNA. This CDR3 has 14 residues. Per germline, CDR1 SGHAT and CDR2 FQNNGV. CDR3 sequence: CASSLGTKTGELFF.

The V call is TRBV20-1, the J call TRBJ2-3; absent DNA, TCRdb's TRBD2 call cannot be checked. Looked up from germline, CDR1 is DFQATT and CDR2 is SNEGSKA (reference sequence). CDR3 length equals 12 residues. The CDR3 protein is CSPAGAQDTQYF.

This sequence joins TRBV9 and TRBJ1-4; no DNA is available, so the TRBD1 call from TCRdb remains unchecked. The CDR3 runs 14 residues. Germline assignment: CDR1 SGDLS and CDR2 YYNGEE. The CDR3 is CASSAGQTNEKLFF.

This chain joins TRBV11-2 and TRBJ1-4; lacking DNA, the TRBD1 call made by TCRdb goes unchecked. The CDR3 contains 18 residues. Germline CDR1 is SGHAT and CDR2 is FQNNGV. CDR3 protein: CASSLGLTAGTGDEKLFF.

The CDR3 region is CSARGRDWQALHF. The chain combines TRBV20-1 with TRBJ1-6; checking the TCRdb D call of TRBD1 is not possible without DNA. Germline CDR1 reads DFQATT; CDR2 reads SNEGSKA (reference sequence). This CDR3 contains 13 residues.

The chain joins TRBV20-1 to TRBJ2-5. The V gene's germline CDR1 is DFQATT and CDR2 SNEGSKA (reference sequence). The CDR3 has 12 residues. CDR3 protein: CSARQVGETQYF.

This chain uses TRBV15 with TRBJ2-2. The CDR3 runs to 15 residues. Germline lookup yields CDR1 LNHNV and CDR2 YYDKDF (reference sequence). CDR3 residues: CATSRDSGNTGELFF.

This chain connects TRBV20-1 to TRBJ1-6. CDR3 size: 14 residues. Germline V lookup: CDR1 DFQATT, CDR2 SNEGSKA (reference sequence). The CDR3: CSAMVTRLDSPLHF.

The CDR3 here is CASSFLGPAPLHF. This chain connects TRBV28 to TRBJ1-6. The germline gives CDR1 MDHEN, CDR2 SYDVKM. CDR3 length: 13 residues.

V gene TRBV20-1 combines with J gene TRBJ2-7; the TCRdb call, TRBD1, lacks DNA for checking. The germline V gene has CDR1 DFQATT and CDR2 SNEGSKA (reference sequence). There are 12 residues in the CDR3. CDR3 amino acids: CSAQGLDRPRYF.

J is TRBJ1-6 and V is TRBV9. CDR3 length: 15 residues. In germline, CDR1 is SGDLS, CDR2 YYNGEE. The CDR3 reads CASSPRTAPGSPLHF. The full variable domain, in which reference TRBV9 and TRBJ1-6 provide the parts outside the CDR3, is DSGVTQTPKHLITATGQRVTLRCSPRSGDLSVYWYQQSLDQGLQFLIQYYNGEERAKGNILERFSAQQFPDLHSELNLSSLELGDSALYFCASSPRTAPGSPLHFGNGTRLTVT.

This chain joins TRBV2 and TRBJ1-1; TCRdb calls TRBD1, which cannot be checked without DNA. Germline V lookup: CDR1 SNHLY, CDR2 FYNNEI. The length of the CDR3 is 15 residues. This CDR3 reads CASRGGRVGNTEAFF.

This rearrangement joins TRBV6-6 to TRBJ2-7. Germline V CDR1 and CDR2: MNHNY, SVGAGI (reference sequence). The CDR3 loop spans 14 amino acids. CDR3 in amino acids: CASSSPQRTYEQYF.